A single sample gave rise to the 9 T cell receptor beta chains below, sequenced in a study of cytomegalovirus exposure and HLA in healthy donors. Primers for the PCR totalled 60 Vbeta and 13 Jbeta. The method was immunoSEQ multiplex PCR; TCRdb's version includes in-frame clones alone and lacks a portion of them. Its table records 150,000 to 200,000 clones. Specimen: PBMCs. The origin of the receptors is a woman aged 55 to 70 in good health and CMV-seronegative.

The chain carries TRBV18 and TRBJ2-5, with 9 bases identical to TRBD1. The CDR3 has 15 residues. Germline-derived CDR1 and CDR2 are KGHSH and LQKENI. After removal of 2 bases from V and 6 bases from J, the junction contained 7 bases not matched to a gene. CDR3 protein: CASSPGTGYWKTQYF. The CDR3 region has the DNA TGTGCCAGCTCACCAGGGACAGGGTATTGGAAGACCCAGTACTTC.

The chain employs TRBV4-1 and TRBJ2-2, with 7 bases identical to TRBD1. Germline CDR1 and CDR2: MGHRA and YSYEKL. The CDR3 consists of 19 residues. Germline trimming cut 0 bases from V and 6 bases from J; bases unmatched to any gene: 16. The CDR3 sequence is CASSQELGRQGVTSGELFF. The CDR3, as DNA: TGCGCCAGCAGCCAAGAGCTGGGACGCCAGGGGGTAACGTCCGGGGAGCTGTTTTTT.

V and J are TRBV19 and TRBJ1-1; D is possibly TRBD1 (5 bases). Germline assignment: CDR1 LNHDA and CDR2 SQIVND (reference sequence). The CDR3 consists of 13 residues. V lost 7 bases and J 4 bases, leaving 13 bases between the germline ends. The CDR3 region is CASNQGGGTEAFF. The CDR3 DNA is TGTGCCAGTAACCAGGGCGGGGGCACTGAAGCTTTCTTT.

As for this clone: The junction departs from the called germline gene at one end, perhaps through a read error. V usage is TRBV19 and J usage is TRBJ2-1; 7 bases align to TRBD1. This CDR3 comprises 15 residues. Germline V lookup: CDR1 LNHDA, CDR2 SQIVND (reference sequence). As DNA, the CDR3 is TGTGCCAGTAGTTTAGACAGGGTCTCCTACAATGAGCAGTTCTTC. It is translated as CASSLDRVSYNEQFF.

This chain links TRBV9 with TRBJ2-5, with 11 positions matching TRBD1. CDR1 and CDR2 (germline): SGDLS, YYNGEE. This CDR3 has 15 residues. V lost 0 bases, J lost 4 bases, and 2 bases stayed unmatched. The CDR3 DNA sequence: TGTGCCAGCAGCGTAGAAGGGACAGGGGGAGAGACCCAGTACTTC. It specifies CASSVEGTGGETQYF.

The chain carries TRBV5-8 and TRBJ2-3; the match to TRBD2 covers 8 bases. The CDR3 loop spans 17 amino acids. CDR1 and CDR2 (germline): SGHTS, YDEGEE. After removal of 3 bases from V and 2 bases from J, the junction contained 11 bases not matched to a gene. CDR3 bases: TGTGCCAGCAGCTCGTCGGGAGGGGGTTGGAACACAGATACGCAGTATTTT. It yields the protein CASSSSGGGWNTDTQYF.

The chain couples TRBV5-1 to TRBJ2-5; 7 bases are shared with TRBD2. Germline V CDR1 and CDR2: SGHRS, YFSETQ. The CDR3 is 15 residues long. Trimming took 4 bases from V and 2 from J; bases not matched to a gene: 8. The CDR3 here is CASSPGPREQETQYF. CDR3 DNA: TGCGCCAGCAGCCCCGGCCCGCGGGAGCAAGAGACCCAGTACTTC.

The chain joins TRBV5-4 to TRBJ2-3, with TRBD1 as a possible D gene (7 bases). The V and J ends lost 0 bases and 3 bases respectively, with 14 bases between them. The CDR3 has 16 residues. The germline CDR1 and CDR2 sequences are SGHNT and YYREEE (reference sequence). The chain's CDR3 is CASSLGRTGGTDTQYF. CDR3 in DNA: TGTGCCAGCAGCTTGGGGCGGACAGGAGGGACAGATACGCAGTATTTT.

The chain is built from TRBV4-1 and TRBJ1-1; D possibly corresponds to TRBD1 (6 bases). Trimming took off 2 bases at V and 1 base at J, with 11 bases between the two ends. Germline values: CDR1 MGHRA, CDR2 YSYEKL. The CDR3 covers 15 residues. For the CDR3, the DNA is TGCGCCAGCAGCCAAACCGGGACAAGGAACACTGAAGCTTTCTTT. Translated: CASSQTGTRNTEAFF.